What follows are 32 T cell receptor beta chains derived from one specimen sequenced in a study of T cells in narcolepsy. Using immunoSEQ multiplex PCR, the repertoire was profiled, and TCRdb retains in-frame clones only, with some absent. The sample yields about 27,000 clones, about 89% seen once. The sequencing input was CD45RA- memory CD4+ T cells from PBMCs. Source of these receptors: a human donor with narcolepsy.

The chain uses TRBV4-2 and TRBJ1-1; D is perhaps TRBD1 (6 bases). The CDR3 is 15 residues long. The germline CDR1 and CDR2 sequences are LGHNA and YNFKEQ. Trimming left V 5 bases short and J 3 bases short, with 16 bases between. The CDR3: CASSFYRDGYTEAFF. Written as DNA, the CDR3 is TGTGCCAGCAGCTTCTACAGGGATGGGTACACTGAAGCTTTCTTT.

This clone was seen only a few times. This chain links TRBV5-8 with TRBJ2-5, with 10 bases lining up with TRBD2. The germline V gene encodes CDR1 SGHTS and CDR2 YDEGEE. Trimming at V came to 1 base and at J to 4 bases, leaving 7 bases not matched to a gene. CDR3 length: 16 amino acids. The CDR3 sequence is CASSLMASGGAETQYF. CDR3 bases: TGTGCCAGCAGCTTGATGGCCAGCGGGGGGGCAGAGACCCAGTACTTC.

This chain joins TRBV7-2 and TRBJ2-5, with TRBD1 identical over 7 bases. The V gene end was trimmed by 2 bases and the J gene end by 5 bases; junction bases not matched to a gene: 11. The CDR3 has 16 amino acids. Per germline, CDR1 SGHTA and CDR2 FQGNSA. CDR3 in amino acids: CASSLFGQAVSETQYF. The CDR3, as DNA: TGTGCCAGCAGCTTATTCGGACAGGCGGTTTCGGAGACCCAGTACTTC.

The V and J genes are TRBV7-2 and TRBJ1-1, with a possible D match to TRBD1 (5 bases). Per the germline V gene, CDR1 is SGHTA and CDR2 is FQGNSA. Trimming pared 5 bases from V and 4 bases from J, leaving 11 bases between. The CDR3 is made up of 13 amino acids. Here the CDR3 DNA reads TGTGCCAGCAGCGCGGACATTCTCACTGAAGCTTTCTTT. It is translated as CASSADILTEAFF.

This clone was found once. The V call is TRBV6-1, the J call TRBJ2-5, with D hard to call. Trimming cost V 2 bases and J 0 bases, with 1 base left between them. CDR3 size: 12 residues. Germline V CDR1 and CDR2: MNHNS, SASEGT. As DNA, the CDR3 is TGTGCCAGCAGTGAAAACCAAGAGACCCAGTACTTC. Amino acids: CASSENQETQYF.

This clone occurred once. The chain has TRBV15 and TRBJ2-3, with D unresolved. V was clipped by 3 bases and J by 2 bases, with 12 bases between them. The CDR3 extends over 15 amino acids. Per the germline V gene, CDR1 is LNHNV and CDR2 is YYDKDF (reference sequence). This CDR3 is CATSSHQQNTDTQYF. The CDR3 region has the DNA TGTGCCACCAGCAGCCATCAACAGAACACAGATACGCAGTATTTT.

The chain uses TRBV7-7 and TRBJ2-2; no definite D call. The germline gives CDR1 SSHAT, CDR2 FNYEAQ (reference sequence). This CDR3 region has 12 residues. V lost 5 bases and J lost 4, with 5 bases in between. CDR3 sequence reads: CASSQITGELFF. The CDR3 DNA follows: TGTGCCAGCAGCCAGATCACCGGGGAGCTGTTTTTT.

The V call is TRBV7-9, the J call TRBJ2-1; unclear D gene. The CDR3 extends over 14 amino acids. Trimming cost V 0 bases and J 8 bases, with 11 bases left between them. Germline assignment: CDR1 SEHNR and CDR2 FQNEAQ (reference sequence). The CDR3 DNA reads TGTGCCAGCAGCTTAGCGCCTCAGGAGTATGAGCAGTTCTTC. This sequence encodes CASSLAPQEYEQFF.

A note on this clone: The sample holds other DNA sequences that translate to the same CDR3. The V gene is TRBV5-1, the J gene TRBJ2-1, with 8 bases identical to TRBD1. Germline V CDR1 and CDR2: SGHRS, YFSETQ. Losses at the gene ends were 3 bases for V and 0 bases for J; bases not matched to a gene: 5. The CDR3 loop spans 16 amino acids. The chain's CDR3 is CASSSSGTGSYNEQFF. CDR3 coding DNA: TGCGCCAGCAGCTCCTCAGGGACAGGCTCCTACAATGAGCAGTTCTTC. Based on the CDR3 plus reference TRBV5-1 and TRBJ2-1, the full variable domain is KAGVTQTPRYLIKTRGQQVTLSCSPISGHRSVSWYQQTPGQGLQFLFEYFSETQRNKGNFPGRFSGRQFSNSRSEMNVSTLELGDSALYLCASSSSGTGSYNEQFFGPGTRLTVL.

The chain joins TRBV5-6 to TRBJ1-4; no reliable D call. CDR3 length equals 14 residues. Germline V gene sequence: CDR1 SGHDT, CDR2 YYEEEE. V was clipped by 0 bases and J by 5 bases, with 8 bases between them. The CDR3 spells CASSLGKTNEKLFF. The CDR3 DNA reads as TGTGCCAGCAGCTTGGGGAAGACAAATGAAAAACTGTTTTTT.

The V and J genes are TRBV18 and TRBJ1-1; maybe TRBD1 (6 bases). V dropped 3 bases and J dropped 6 bases, with 17 bases sitting between them. This CDR3 is built from 15 residues. Germline V lookup: CDR1 KGHSH, CDR2 LQKENI. CDR3 protein: CASSPGMGGDSEAFF. CDR3 nucleotides: TGTGCCAGCTCACCCGGGATGGGGGGCGATTCTGAAGCTTTCTTT.

The chain employs TRBV28 and TRBJ2-1; 8 bases are a match to TRBD1. Trimming removed 6 bases from V and 5 bases from J; junction bases left unmatched: 0. The CDR3 totals 12 residues. The germline gives CDR1 MDHEN, CDR2 SYDVKM. In DNA form, the CDR3 reads TGTGCCAGCAGGGGACAGGACAATGAGCAGTTCTTC. It specifies CASRGQDNEQFF.

Here the CDR3 reads CASSSPPGNAGYTF. Here the CDR3 DNA reads TGTGCCAGCAGTTCCCCTCCGGGGAATGCGGGCTACACCTTC. The chain couples TRBV28 to TRBJ1-2; D remains ambiguous. Germline V CDR1 and CDR2: MDHEN, SYDVKM. With 4 bases removed from V and 8 bases from J, the gap between germline ends came to 17 bases. This CDR3 has 14 residues.

This CDR3 is CASSHSQNTDTQYF. The CDR3 DNA reads as TGTGCCAGCAGCCACTCCCAAAACACAGATACGCAGTATTTT. The J gene is TRBJ2-3, the V gene TRBV4-2, with no clear D. V gave up 3 bases and J gave up 2 bases, with 9 bases separating them. In germline, CDR1 is LGHNA, CDR2 YNFKEQ. The CDR3 covers 14 residues.

A few counts support this clone. The chain uses TRBV6-6 and TRBJ1-1; a weak D match, TRBD1 (5 bases). Germline CDR1 MNHNY, CDR2 SVGAGI (reference sequence). Trimming shortened V by 4 bases and J by 10 bases, and 13 bases separated the two germline ends. This CDR3 is built from 12 residues. The CDR3 DNA follows: TGTGCCAGCAGTTCGAGCCCCGGGGGAGCTTTCTTT. Translating it yields CASSSSPGGAFF.

The chain couples TRBV5-4 to TRBJ1-2, with D possibly being TRBD1 (5 bases). The V end lost 4 bases, the J end lost 2 bases, and 12 bases lay between the germline ends. This CDR3 spans 14 amino acids. Germline V gene sequence: CDR1 SGHNT, CDR2 YYREEE (reference sequence). The CDR3 bases are TGTGCCAGCAGCGCGGGGTGGGGGAACTATGGCTACACCTTC. Translation: CASSAGWGNYGYTF.

The chain recombines TRBV7-9 with TRBJ2-7; tentative D call: TRBD2 (5 bases). Trimming left V 1 base short and J 4 bases short, with 11 bases between. This CDR3 is built from 14 residues. CDR1 is SEHNR, CDR2 FQNEAQ, per germline (reference sequence). The CDR3 protein is CASSLDYRRYEQYF. The CDR3 nucleotides read TGTGCCAGCAGCTTAGACTACCGGAGGTACGAGCAGTACTTC.

The J gene is TRBJ1-4, the V gene TRBV2; TRBD1 agrees at 8 bases. Germline-derived CDR1 and CDR2 are SNHLY and FYNNEI. V trimming: 5 bases; J trimming: 0 bases; junction bases outside the gene matches: 5. The CDR3 consists of 16 residues. The CDR3 bases are TGTGCCAGCAGTCGACAGGGGTCAGCAACTAATGAAAAACTGTTTTTT. This sequence encodes CASSRQGSATNEKLFF.

This clone was found once. The chain couples TRBV6-6 to TRBJ1-2; D call uncertain. The CDR3 sequence is 12 residues long. Trimming took 10 bases from V and 2 from J, leaving 11 bases between them. CDR1 is MNHNY and CDR2 is SVGAGI in the germline V gene (reference sequence). The CDR3 reads CATVGGNYGYTF. The CDR3 nucleotides read TGTGCCACAGTGGGCGGAAACTATGGCTACACCTTC.

The chain couples TRBV27 to TRBJ2-3, with D uncertain. This CDR3 is built from 14 residues. Per germline, CDR1 MNHEY and CDR2 SMNVEV (reference sequence). V was trimmed by 2 bases and J by 0 bases, leaving 6 bases between them. The CDR3 loop reads CASSLRVSTDTQYF. CDR3 nucleotide sequence: TGTGCCAGCAGTTTAAGGGTTAGCACAGATACGCAGTATTTT.

V usage is TRBV4-2 and J usage is TRBJ1-2, with 7 bases aligning to TRBD1. CDR3 length: 16 amino acids. The germline V gene encodes CDR1 LGHNA and CDR2 YNFKEQ. The junction had 12 bases not matched to a gene; V was cut back by 0 bases and J by 8 bases. As DNA, the CDR3 is TGTGCCAGCAGCCAAGATCTTCCCCAGGGGGTTAGAGGCTACACCTTC. Protein sequence: CASSQDLPQGVRGYTF.

The chain employs TRBV5-1 and TRBJ2-1; D is undetermined. The V and J ends lost 2 bases and 8 bases respectively, with 11 bases between them. The length of the CDR3 is 13 residues. Germline V gene sequence: CDR1 SGHRS, CDR2 YFSETQ. CDR3 bases: TGCGCCAGCAGCTTTCCTCCCGCGGATGAGCAGTTCTTC. This codes for CASSFPPADEQFF.

The J gene is TRBJ2-5, the V gene TRBV20-1; no reliable D call. Germline values: CDR1 DFQATT, CDR2 SNEGSKA (reference sequence). The CDR3 spans 10 residues. V gave up 2 bases and J gave up 5 bases, with 3 bases separating them. CDR3 bases: TGCAGTGCTAGATCTGAGACCCAGTACTTC. It encodes CSARSETQYF.

V gene TRBV5-4 combines with J gene TRBJ2-5, with D unresolved. Germline lookup yields CDR1 SGHNT and CDR2 YYREEE (reference sequence). The CDR3 has 14 residues. V was cut by 1 base and J by 2 bases, with 9 bases left in between. CDR3: CASSLKGRQETQYF. The CDR3 DNA follows: TGTGCCAGCAGCTTGAAGGGCAGACAAGAGACCCAGTACTTC.

This clone was counted between two and nine times. The CDR3 reads CASTAPGGRKGYTF. Written as DNA, the CDR3 is TGTGCCAGCACTGCACCGGGAGGGCGTAAGGGCTACACCTTC. The gene calls are TRBV6-1 and TRBJ1-2; D call uncertain. This CDR3 is 14 amino acids long. Germline CDR1 and CDR2: MNHNS and SASEGT. V dropped 7 bases and J dropped 8 bases, with 20 bases sitting between them.

This CDR3 reads CASSFYRGSEQYV. DNA for the CDR3: TGTGCCAGCAGCTTTTACAGGGGCTCCGAGCAGTACGTC. The chain carries TRBV7-8 and TRBJ2-7; 7 bases match TRBD1. Looked up from germline, CDR1 is SGHVS and CDR2 is FQNEAQ. Trimming at V came to 3 bases and at J to 6 bases, leaving 5 bases not matched to a gene. CDR3 length: 13 amino acids.

The chain joins TRBV6-1 to TRBJ1-5, with D maybe TRBD1 (5 bases). The germline V gene has CDR1 MNHNS and CDR2 SASEGT. The length of the CDR3 is 15 residues. V lost 0 bases, J lost 2 bases, and 8 bases lay in between. CDR3 nucleotides: TGTGCCAGCAGTGAAGCGCGGGGGGGCAATCAGCCCCAGCATTTT. It encodes CASSEARGGNQPQHF.

In nucleotides, the CDR3 is TGTGCCAGCAGCTTGGCTCTTAGCCGAGAGACCCAGTACTTC. It translates to CASSLALSRETQYF. V and J are TRBV5-8 and TRBJ2-5, with D uncertain. The CDR3 has 14 amino acids. Between the trimmed V and J ends, which lost 0 bases and 4 bases, there was a span of 10 bases. The germline V gene has CDR1 SGHTS and CDR2 YDEGEE. The whole variable domain, filled in from reference TRBV5-8 and TRBJ2-5, reads EAGVTQSPTHLIKTRGQQATLRCSPISGHTSVYWYQQALGLGLQFLLWYDEGEERNRGNFPPRFSGRQFPNYSSELNVNALELEDSALYLCASSLALSRETQYFGPGTRLLVL.

In this sample, this clone turned up once. The chain has TRBV19 and TRBJ2-3, with 12 bases lining up with TRBD2. CDR1 and CDR2 (germline): LNHDA, SQIVND (reference sequence). This CDR3 is 16 amino acids long. V trimming: 3 bases; J trimming: 2 bases; junction bases outside the gene matches: 3. CDR3 coding DNA: TGTGCCAGTAGTATCGGACTAGCGGGGATCACAGATACGCAGTATTTT. Its protein product is CASSIGLAGITDTQYF.

CDR3 protein: CASSQMTGGDTQYF. The CDR3 nucleotides read TGTGCCAGCAGCCAGATGACAGGGGGGGATACGCAGTATTTT. The gene calls are TRBV14 and TRBJ2-3; the match to TRBD1 covers 9 bases. This CDR3 spans 14 amino acids. V was pared by 3 bases and J by 6 bases, with 4 bases of the junction left unmatched. Germline V lookup: CDR1 SGHDN, CDR2 FVKESK.

This clone was detected once. This sequence joins TRBV5-1 and TRBJ2-1; tentative D call: TRBD2 (6 bases). Trimming took 3 bases from V and 6 from J, leaving 19 bases between them. Germline CDR1 SGHRS, CDR2 YFSETQ. This CDR3 has 16 amino acids. CDR3 loop: CASSSHGAGLLNEQFF. In DNA, the CDR3 is TGCGCCAGCAGCTCGCACGGCGCGGGGTTACTCAATGAGCAGTTCTTC. Looking up the rest from reference TRBV5-1 and TRBJ2-1 gives the full variable domain: KAGVTQTPRYLIKTRGQQVTLSCSPISGHRSVSWYQQTPGQGLQFLFEYFSETQRNKGNFPGRFSGRQFSNSRSEMNVSTLELGDSALYLCASSSHGAGLLNEQFFGPGTRLTVL.

The V and J genes are TRBV27 and TRBJ1-6; TRBD1 matches at 8 bases. The V gene end was trimmed by 6 bases and the J gene end by 4 bases; junction bases not matched to a gene: 8. Germline CDR1 MNHEY, CDR2 SMNVEV (reference sequence). The CDR3 extends over 16 amino acids. The DNA of the CDR3 is TGTGCCAGCAGGTCTCAGGGGGCTCTTTATAATTCACCCCTCCACTTT. Translated, it gives CASRSQGALYNSPLHF.